The clone carrying this T cell receptor beta chain was observed a few times. The data were obtained in a study of blood T cell repertoires in COVID-19. V gave up 4 bases and J gave up 5 bases, with 17 bases separating them. Germline values: CDR1 SGDLS, CDR2 YYNGEE. The CDR3 has 15 residues. Sequencing was performed with immunoSEQ multiplex PCR; in TCRdb, only in-frame clones are kept and a portion is missing. This sample has about 250,000 clones; 85% to 90% occur once, and the top ten carry around 15%. The chain combines TRBV9 with TRBJ2-3; D gene unclear. What was sequenced was PBMCs or T cells enriched from blood (not recorded which). The receptor was isolated from a man between 18 and 29 years old who had recovered from COVID-19. The CDR3 DNA is TGTGCCAGCAGCCCCCTGTCCGGAGTTGGAGATACGCAGTATTTT. It encodes CASSPLSGVGDTQYF.